What follows is one T cell receptor (beta chain) and its context. PCR was performed using 60 Vbeta and 13 Jbeta primers. Using immunoSEQ multiplex PCR, the repertoire was profiled, and TCRdb retains in-frame clones only, with some absent. The sample includes roughly 97,000 clones, around 81% of them seen just once. These data come from a study of cytomegalovirus exposure and HLA in healthy donors. The CDR3 runs 15 residues. CDR1 is MDHEN and CDR2 is SYDVKM in the germline V gene. Sequenced input: PBMCs. V gene TRBV28 combines with J gene TRBJ2-5; TRBD2 agrees at 12 bases. The J call may be incorrect, as the DNA end agrees better with TRBJ2-7. This receptor was identified in a man aged 35 to 55 in good health and CMV-seropositive. CDR3 nucleotides: TGTGCCAGCAAGTCTAGCGGGAGGGGTAGCAACGAGCAGTACTTC. Protein sequence: CASKSSGRGSNEQYF.